Listed below are T cell receptor beta chains from one sample, sequenced in a study of cytomegalovirus exposure and HLA in healthy donors. Generated by immunoSEQ multiplex PCR, the TCRdb table keeps only in-frame clones and is missing some. Among approximately 120,000 clones listed, approximately 85% were seen once. The sample consisted of PBMCs. These receptors all stem from a woman aged 25 to 39 in good health and CMV-seropositive. The conserved cysteine and the conserved F or W are not part of the CDR3 here. The order of the fields is CDR3 length, V gene, J gene, CDR3 protein.

CDR3 length: 19
V gene: TRBV2
J gene: TRBJ2-3
CDR3 protein: AYSAGTSGVSLPGGPDTQY

CDR3 length: 13
V gene: TRBV18
J gene: TRBJ2-2
CDR3 protein: ASSPRDGNTGELF

CDR3 length: 12
V gene: TRBV7-3
J gene: TRBJ2-1
CDR3 protein: ASSFNSFGDEQF

CDR3 length: 11
V gene: TRBV7-2
J gene: TRBJ1-1
CDR3 protein: ASSLRALAEAF

CDR3 length: 12
V gene: TRBV2
J gene: TRBJ1-5
CDR3 protein: ASRGEAGDQPQH

CDR3 length: 13
V gene: TRBV6-5
J gene: TRBJ2-3
CDR3 protein: ASSYSIGGADTQY

CDR3 length: 13
V gene: TRBV9
J gene: TRBJ2-2
CDR3 protein: ASSLWTGPTGELF

CDR3 length: 15
V gene: TRBV5-5
J gene: TRBJ2-7
CDR3 protein: ASSSLRGSLGVHEQY

CDR3 length: 12
V gene: TRBV28
J gene: TRBJ2-1
CDR3 protein: ASSLRWSHNEQF

CDR3 length: 12
V gene: TRBV6-1
J gene: TRBJ1-1
CDR3 protein: ASSGGQGGTEAF

CDR3 length: 11
V gene: TRBV19
J gene: TRBJ2-2
CDR3 protein: ASSIGLAGELF

CDR3 length: 12
V gene: TRBV6-1
J gene: TRBJ2-7
CDR3 protein: ASSVSGVEGEQY

CDR3 length: 14
V gene: TRBV28
J gene: TRBJ1-2
CDR3 protein: ASSSYRQNGNYGYT

CDR3 length: 11
V gene: TRBV2
J gene: TRBJ2-5
CDR3 protein: ASKWEAAETQY

CDR3 length: 13
V gene: TRBV7-8
J gene: TRBJ2-7
CDR3 protein: ASSERRGRLGEQY

CDR3 length: 14
V gene: TRBV5-1
J gene: NA
CDR3 protein: ASSRGTSGSSYEQY

CDR3 length: 12
V gene: TRBV2
J gene: TRBJ1-4
CDR3 protein: ASSEDRGGEKLF

CDR3 length: 11
V gene: TRBV7-3
J gene: TRBJ1-1
CDR3 protein: ASSGGLNTEAF